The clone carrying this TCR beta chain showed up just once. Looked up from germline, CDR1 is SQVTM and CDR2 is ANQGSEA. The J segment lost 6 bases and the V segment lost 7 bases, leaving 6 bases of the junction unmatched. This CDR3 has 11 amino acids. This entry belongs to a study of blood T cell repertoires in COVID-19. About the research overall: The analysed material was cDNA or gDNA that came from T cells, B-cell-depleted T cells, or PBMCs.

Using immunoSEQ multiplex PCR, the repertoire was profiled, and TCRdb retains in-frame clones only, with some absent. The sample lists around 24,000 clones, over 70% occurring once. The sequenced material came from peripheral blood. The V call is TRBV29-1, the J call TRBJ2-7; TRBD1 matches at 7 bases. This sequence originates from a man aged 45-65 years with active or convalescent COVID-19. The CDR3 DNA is TGCAGCGAACAGACAGGGATCGAGCAGTACTTC. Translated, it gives CSEQTGIEQYF.